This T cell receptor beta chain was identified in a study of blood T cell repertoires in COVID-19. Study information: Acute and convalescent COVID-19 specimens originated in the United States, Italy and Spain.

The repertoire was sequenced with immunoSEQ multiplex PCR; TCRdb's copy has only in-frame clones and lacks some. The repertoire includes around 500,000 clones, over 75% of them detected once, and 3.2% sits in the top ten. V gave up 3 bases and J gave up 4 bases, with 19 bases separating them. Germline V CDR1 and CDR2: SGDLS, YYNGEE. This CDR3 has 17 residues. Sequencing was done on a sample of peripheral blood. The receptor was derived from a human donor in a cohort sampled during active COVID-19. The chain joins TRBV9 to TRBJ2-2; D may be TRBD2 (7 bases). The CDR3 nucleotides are TGTGCCAGCAGCGAGGGGGGGCAGGCTTTAATCACCGGGGAGCTGTTTTTT. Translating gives CASSEGGQALITGELFF.